Listed below are T cell receptor beta chains from one sample, sequenced in a study of early T cells in non-severe SARS-CoV-2 infection. One entry per CDR3 protein, called by TCRdb with MiXCR from the 5' RACE reads. Of about 48,000 distinct CDR3 sequences listed, over 7.5% are singletons. The sample was whole blood. Every receptor here comes from an adult who was a healthcare worker with PCR-confirmed SARS-CoV-2 infection or an uninfected control (not recorded which). The CDR3 runs from the conserved cysteine through the conserved F or W. Fields, in order: J gene, D gene, V gene, clone size, CDR3 protein, CDR3 DNA. The D gene is left open where the match is weak. Clone size is shown for a subset of rows, as once, few, many or a class of expanded clone.

j_gene: TRBJ2-4
d_gene: .
v_gene: TRBV9
abundance: many
CDR3aa: CASSVGASKNIQYF
CDR3nt: TGTGCCAGCAGCGTAGGAGCATCCAAAAACATTCAGTACTTC

j_gene: TRBJ2-5
d_gene: TRBD1
v_gene: TRBV7-9
abundance: .
CDR3aa: CAGSAWTGHQETQYF
CDR3nt: TGTGCCGGCAGCGCCTGGACAGGCCACCAAGAGACCCAGTACTTC

j_gene: TRBJ1-2
d_gene: .
v_gene: TRBV7-8
abundance: .
CDR3aa: CASSLASTASIPYGYTF
CDR3nt: TGTGCCAGCAGCTTAGCATCAACCGCTTCTATTCCCTATGGCTACACCTTC

j_gene: TRBJ2-1
d_gene: TRBD2
v_gene: TRBV28
abundance: many
CDR3aa: CASSLLGLGDNEQFF
CDR3nt: TGTGCCAGCAGTTTGTTGGGACTAGGGGACAATGAGCAGTTCTTC

j_gene: TRBJ2-2
d_gene: .
v_gene: TRBV27
abundance: .
CDR3aa: CASSSGTRAGELFF
CDR3nt: TGTGCCAGCAGTTCCGGGACCCGGGCCGGGGAGCTGTTTTTT

j_gene: TRBJ2-5
d_gene: TRBD1
v_gene: TRBV28
abundance: many
CDR3aa: CASRPRTGAVFGETQYF
CDR3nt: TGTGCCAGCAGGCCTCGGACAGGGGCCGTTTTTGGAGAGACCCAGTACTTC

j_gene: TRBJ2-1
d_gene: TRBD1
v_gene: TRBV3-1
abundance: many
CDR3aa: CASSQVGTGAGNEQFF
CDR3nt: TGTGCCAGCAGCCAAGTCGGGACAGGGGCTGGCAATGAGCAGTTCTTC

j_gene: TRBJ2-1
d_gene: TRBD2
v_gene: TRBV12-3/TRBV12-4
abundance: .
CDR3aa: CASSFSLLAGYNEQFF
CDR3nt: TGTGCCAGCAGTTTCTCGTTACTAGCGGGATACAATGAGCAGTTCTTC

j_gene: TRBJ1-4
d_gene: TRBD1
v_gene: TRBV30
abundance: many
CDR3aa: CAWNPGGEKLFF
CDR3nt: TGTGCCTGGAATCCAGGGGGAGAAAAACTGTTTTTT

j_gene: TRBJ2-1
d_gene: .
v_gene: TRBV3-1
abundance: .
CDR3aa: CASSQAGRSEQFF
CDR3nt: TGTGCCAGCAGCCAAGCCGGGCGCTCGGAGCAGTTCTTC

j_gene: TRBJ1-5
d_gene: TRBD1
v_gene: TRBV18
abundance: .
CDR3aa: CASSRGQGVGQPQHF
CDR3nt: TGTGCCAGCTCACGGGGACAGGGGGTCGGTCAGCCCCAGCATTTT

j_gene: TRBJ2-5
d_gene: .
v_gene: TRBV6-4
abundance: few
CDR3aa: CASSDPGTLETQYF
CDR3nt: TGTGCCAGCAGTGACCCCGGGACTTTAGAGACCCAGTACTTC

j_gene: TRBJ1-5
d_gene: .
v_gene: TRBV7-2
abundance: .
CDR3aa: CASSLRRQGGQPQHF
CDR3nt: TGTGCCAGCAGCTTAAGGAGGCAGGGAGGACAGCCCCAGCATTTT

j_gene: TRBJ2-7
d_gene: TRBD1
v_gene: TRBV20-1
abundance: .
CDR3aa: CSARDRDRGRYEQYF
CDR3nt: TGCAGTGCTAGAGACCGGGACAGGGGGAGGTACGAGCAGTACTTC

j_gene: TRBJ2-5
d_gene: .
v_gene: TRBV2
abundance: many
CDR3aa: CASRGQETQYF
CDR3nt: TGTGCCAGCAGGGGCCAAGAGACCCAGTACTTC

j_gene: TRBJ1-4
d_gene: .
v_gene: TRBV7-2
abundance: many
CDR3aa: CASSRAGQGNEKLFF
CDR3nt: TGTGCCAGCAGCCGGGCGGGACAAGGGAATGAAAAACTGTTTTTT

j_gene: TRBJ2-1
d_gene: TRBD1
v_gene: TRBV5-4
abundance: many
CDR3aa: CASSADRGLYNEQFF
CDR3nt: TGTGCCAGCAGCGCGGACAGGGGTCTATACAATGAGCAGTTCTTC

j_gene: TRBJ1-1
d_gene: .
v_gene: TRBV18
abundance: few
CDR3aa: CASSPKEGSMNTEAFF
CDR3nt: TGTGCCAGCTCACCCAAAGAGGGGAGCATGAACACTGAAGCTTTCTTT

j_gene: TRBJ2-1
d_gene: .
v_gene: TRBV25-1
abundance: many
CDR3aa: CASSAGYEQFF
CDR3nt: TGTGCCAGCAGTGCCGGCTATGAGCAGTTCTTC

j_gene: TRBJ1-1
d_gene: TRBD1
v_gene: TRBV28
abundance: .
CDR3aa: CASSFFGQAPNTEAFF
CDR3nt: TGTGCCAGCAGTTTTTTTGGACAGGCGCCTAACACTGAAGCTTTCTTT

j_gene: TRBJ1-2
d_gene: .
v_gene: TRBV2
abundance: .
CDR3aa: CASRLQNDPVYGYTF
CDR3nt: TGTGCCAGCCGCCTCCAGAATGATCCAGTCTATGGCTACACCTTC

j_gene: TRBJ2-2
d_gene: .
v_gene: TRBV10-2
abundance: few
CDR3aa: CASCMRDGGELFF
CDR3nt: TGCGCCAGCTGCATGCGGGACGGCGGGGAGCTGTTTTTT

j_gene: TRBJ1-1
d_gene: .
v_gene: TRBV6-5
abundance: .
CDR3aa: CATIPRGTEAFF
CDR3nt: TGTGCCACGATCCCCAGGGGAACTGAAGCTTTCTTT

j_gene: TRBJ2-3
d_gene: .
v_gene: TRBV2
abundance: few
CDR3aa: CASGTTFTDTQYF
CDR3nt: TGTGCCAGCGGTACTACATTCACAGATACGCAGTATTTT

j_gene: TRBJ2-2
d_gene: .
v_gene: TRBV7-2
abundance: many
CDR3aa: CASSINTGELFF
CDR3nt: TGTGCCAGCAGCATAAACACCGGGGAGCTGTTTTTT

j_gene: TRBJ1-6
d_gene: .
v_gene: TRBV18
abundance: many
CDR3aa: CASFDSETNSPLHF
CDR3nt: TGTGCCAGTTTCGATTCCGAGACGAATTCACCCCTCCACTTT

j_gene: TRBJ2-3
d_gene: TRBD2
v_gene: TRBV9
abundance: .
CDR3aa: CASAPSGSGTDTQYF
CDR3nt: TGTGCCAGCGCGCCAAGCGGGAGTGGCACAGATACGCAGTATTTT

j_gene: TRBJ2-2
d_gene: TRBD1
v_gene: TRBV7-6
abundance: .
CDR3aa: CASSLSRRTGGITGELFF
CDR3nt: TGTGCCAGCAGCTTATCCCGAAGGACAGGGGGCATCACCGGGGAGCTGTTTTTT

j_gene: TRBJ1-2
d_gene: TRBD1
v_gene: TRBV6-1
abundance: .
CDR3aa: CAIRDRGMGGYTF
CDR3nt: TGTGCCATCCGGGACAGGGGTATGGGTGGCTACACCTTC

j_gene: TRBJ2-7
d_gene: TRBD1
v_gene: TRBV5-1
abundance: few
CDR3aa: CASRATGGRYEQYF
CDR3nt: TGCGCCAGCAGGGCCACAGGGGGCAGGTACGAGCAGTACTTC

j_gene: TRBJ2-5
d_gene: TRBD1
v_gene: TRBV11-2
abundance: many
CDR3aa: CASSLGRTGAQETQYF
CDR3nt: TGTGCCAGCAGCTTAGGCCGAACAGGGGCCCAAGAGACCCAGTACTTC